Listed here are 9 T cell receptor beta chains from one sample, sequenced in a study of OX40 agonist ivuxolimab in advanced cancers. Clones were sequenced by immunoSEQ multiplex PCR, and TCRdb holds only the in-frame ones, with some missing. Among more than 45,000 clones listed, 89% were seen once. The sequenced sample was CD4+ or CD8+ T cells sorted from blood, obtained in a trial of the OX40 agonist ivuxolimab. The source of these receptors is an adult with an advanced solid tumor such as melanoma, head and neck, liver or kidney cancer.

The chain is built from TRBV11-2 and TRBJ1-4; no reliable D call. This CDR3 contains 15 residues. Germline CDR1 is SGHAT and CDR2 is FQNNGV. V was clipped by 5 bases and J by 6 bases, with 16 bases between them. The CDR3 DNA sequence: TGTGCCAGCAGCCCGGGCGTCCCTTGGGATGAAAAACTGTTTTTT. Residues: CASSPGVPWDEKLFF.

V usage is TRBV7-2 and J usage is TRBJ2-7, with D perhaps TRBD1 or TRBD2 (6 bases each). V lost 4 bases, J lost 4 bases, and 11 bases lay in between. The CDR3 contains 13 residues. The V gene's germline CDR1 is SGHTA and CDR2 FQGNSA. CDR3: CASSSGGGYEQYV. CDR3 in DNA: TGTGCCAGCAGCTCCGGGGGCGGGTACGAGCAGTACGTC.

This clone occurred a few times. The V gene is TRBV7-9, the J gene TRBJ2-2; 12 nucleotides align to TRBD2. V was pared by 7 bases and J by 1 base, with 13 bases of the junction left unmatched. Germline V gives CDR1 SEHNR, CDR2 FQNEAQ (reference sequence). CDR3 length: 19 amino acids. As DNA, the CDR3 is TGTGCCAGCATCTATCTAGTACTAGCGGGAGGCAGGAACACCGGGGAGCTGTTTTTT. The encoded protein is CASIYLVLAGGRNTGELFF.

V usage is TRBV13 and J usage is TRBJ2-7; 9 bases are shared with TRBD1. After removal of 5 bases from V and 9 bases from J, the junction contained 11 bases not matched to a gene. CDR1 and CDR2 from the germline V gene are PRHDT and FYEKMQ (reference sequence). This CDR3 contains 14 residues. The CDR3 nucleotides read TGTGCCAGCAGCCAAGGGACAGGGCGCAGGGTGCAGTACTTC. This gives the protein CASSQGTGRRVQYF.

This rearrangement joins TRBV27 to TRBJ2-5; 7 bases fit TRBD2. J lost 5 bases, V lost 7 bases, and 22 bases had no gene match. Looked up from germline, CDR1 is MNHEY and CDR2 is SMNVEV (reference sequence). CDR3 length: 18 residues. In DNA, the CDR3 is TGTGCCAGCAACCCGGTAGCTAGCGGTATACTACCCAGGGAGACCCAGTACTTC. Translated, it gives CASNPVASGILPRETQYF.

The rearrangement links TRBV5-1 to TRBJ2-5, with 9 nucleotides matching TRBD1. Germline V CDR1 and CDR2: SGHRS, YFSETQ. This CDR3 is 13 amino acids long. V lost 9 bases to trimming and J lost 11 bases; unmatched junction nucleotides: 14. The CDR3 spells CATRTGDSGEQYF. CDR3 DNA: TGCGCCACCCGGACAGGGGATTCGGGAGAGCAGTACTTC.

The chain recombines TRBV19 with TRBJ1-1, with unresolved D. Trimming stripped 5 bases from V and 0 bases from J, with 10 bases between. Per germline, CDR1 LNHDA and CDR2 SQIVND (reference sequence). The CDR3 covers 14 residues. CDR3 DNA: TGTGCCAGTAGTCACCCGACACTGAACACTGAAGCTTTCTTT. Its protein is CASSHPTLNTEAFF.

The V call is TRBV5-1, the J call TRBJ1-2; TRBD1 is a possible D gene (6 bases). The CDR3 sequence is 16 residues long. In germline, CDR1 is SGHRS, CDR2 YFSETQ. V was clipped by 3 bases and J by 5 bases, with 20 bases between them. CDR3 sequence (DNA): TGCGCCAGCAGCTACCTGGGGGCGGCCGCTGAGTATGGCTACACCTTC. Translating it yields CASSYLGAAAEYGYTF.

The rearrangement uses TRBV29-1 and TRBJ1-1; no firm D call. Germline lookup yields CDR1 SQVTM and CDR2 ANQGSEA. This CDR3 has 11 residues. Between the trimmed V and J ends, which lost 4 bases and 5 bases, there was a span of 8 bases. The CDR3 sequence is CSVARGTEAFF. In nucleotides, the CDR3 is TGCAGCGTTGCACGAGGGACTGAAGCTTTCTTT.